This TCR beta chain stems from a study of blood T cell repertoires in COVID-19. As processed by the authors: Amplification with reference gene primers provided the estimates of nucleated cell counts. The assay was immunoSEQ multiplex PCR, and TCRdb's table has in-frame clones only and misses some. The V and J calls and clone size were taken over from that table, and D and trimming were inferred from the DNA. The sample includes approximately 50,000 clones, roughly 90% of them seen just once. Germline CDR1 is SGHTA and CDR2 is FQGNSA. Trimming removed 1 base at V and 1 base at J, with 11 bases between. The CDR3 contains 16 residues. In this sample, this clone turned up once.

The clonotype was recovered from a man aged 80 or over with active or convalescent COVID-19. Sequencing input: peripheral blood. The rearrangement links TRBV7-2 to TRBJ1-3; TRBD1 is a possible D gene (5 bases). The CDR3 bases are TGTGCCAGCAGCTTAGTGGTGGGGGGGTCTGGAAACACCATATATTTT. This encodes CASSLVVGGSGNTIYF.